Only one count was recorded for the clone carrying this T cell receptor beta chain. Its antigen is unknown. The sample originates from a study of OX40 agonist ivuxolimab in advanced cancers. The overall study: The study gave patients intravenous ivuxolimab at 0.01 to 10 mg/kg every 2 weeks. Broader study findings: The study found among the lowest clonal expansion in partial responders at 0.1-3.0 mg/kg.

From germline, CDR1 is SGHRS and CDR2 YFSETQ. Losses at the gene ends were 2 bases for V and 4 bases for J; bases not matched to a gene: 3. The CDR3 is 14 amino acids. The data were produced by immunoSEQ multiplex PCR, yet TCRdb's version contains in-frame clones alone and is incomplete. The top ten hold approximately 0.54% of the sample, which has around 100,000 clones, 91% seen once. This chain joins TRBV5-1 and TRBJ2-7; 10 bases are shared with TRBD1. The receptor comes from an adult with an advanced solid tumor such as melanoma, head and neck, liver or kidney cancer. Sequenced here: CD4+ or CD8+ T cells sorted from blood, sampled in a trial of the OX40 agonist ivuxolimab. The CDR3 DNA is TGCGCCAGCAGCTTTGACAGGGGGCGTTACGAGCAGTACTTC. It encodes CASSFDRGRYEQYF.